This TCR beta chain appears in the sequencing data of a study of blood T cell repertoires in COVID-19. The overall study: Samples came from the United States, Italy and Spain, spanning acute and convalescent COVID-19. Sample material is recorded as cDNA or gDNA derived from T cells, B-cell-depleted T cells, or PBMCs.

In the authors' methods: It was from reference gene primer amplification that nucleated cell counts were estimated. Repertoires were generated with immunoSEQ multiplex PCR, while TCRdb's copy carries only in-frame clones and drops some. The D gene and trimming were derived from the DNA, and the V and J assignments and clone size from that table. This sample has about 100,000 clones, with roughly 90% found just once. This clone was observed a handful of times. The ends were cut back, 3 bases at V and 1 base at J, with 12 bases in the middle. This CDR3 spans 15 amino acids. Germline CDR1 reads LNHDA; CDR2 reads SQIVND (reference sequence).

The source is an elderly man with acute or convalescent COVID-19. The chain recombines TRBV19 with TRBJ1-1; TRBD1 might be the D (6 bases). The sample consisted of peripheral blood. Here the CDR3 reads CASSMDSAGNTEAFF. In DNA form, the CDR3 reads TGTGCCAGTAGTATGGACAGCGCCGGGAACACTGAAGCTTTCTTT.